This TCR beta chain was captured in a study of blood T cell repertoires in COVID-19. Study information: There were acute and convalescent COVID-19 samples, and they came from the United States, Italy and Spain. Sample material is recorded as cDNA or gDNA derived from T cells, B-cell-depleted T cells, or PBMCs.

How the authors handled the data: For nucleated cells, counts were estimated from reference gene primer amplification. Sequencing used immunoSEQ multiplex PCR; TCRdb keeps in-frame clones, though not all of them. V and J calls and clone size are as listed in that table; D and trimming were resolved from the DNA. Of over 250,000 clones listed, around 85% are singletons. The germline V gene encodes CDR1 KGHSH and CDR2 LQKENI. V shed 4 bases and J 6 bases; nucleotides not matched to a gene: 0. The CDR3 runs to 12 residues. The J gene is TRBJ2-1, the V gene TRBV18; 7 bases match TRBD1. Material: peripheral blood. This clonotype was sampled from a woman in her seventies with acute or convalescent COVID-19. The CDR3 sequence: CASSRDSNEQFF. CDR3 coding DNA: TGTGCCAGCTCACGGGACAGCAATGAGCAGTTCTTC. The variable domain in full, with the rest retrieved from reference TRBV18 and TRBJ2-1, is NAGVMQNPRHLVRRRGQEARLRCSPMKGHSHVYWYRQLPEEGLKFMVYLQKENIIDESGMPKERFSAEFPKEGPSILRIQQVVRGDSAAYFCASSRDSNEQFFGPGTRLTVL.